Each of the 16 T cell receptor beta chains below was sequenced from the same sample in a study of T-cell memory formation after mild COVID-19. One entry per CDR3 protein, called by TCRdb with MiXCR from the 5' RACE reads. Among 180,000 or so distinct CDR3 sequences listed, 11% were seen once. The sequencing sample was made of PBMCs or a T cell subset sorted from them (not recorded which). Every receptor here comes from a young man who had mild COVID-19 (a few samples of this study predate the infection). Cell type and time point are not known.

This clonotype was picked up a small number of times. The J gene is TRBJ2-5, the V gene TRBV6-1; 9 positions match TRBD1. The CDR3 length is 15 residues. Germline V gene lookup returns CDR1 MNHNS and CDR2 SASEGT. The V and J ends lost 3 bases and 6 bases, in that order; junction bases with no gene match: 8. The CDR3 loop is CASSEGTGGLKTQYF. CDR3 DNA: TGTGCCAGCAGTGAGGGAACAGGGGGCCTGAAGACCCAGTACTTC.

This clonotype was counted only a few times. This sequence joins TRBV20-1 and TRBJ2-1; tentatively, D is TRBD2 (6 bases). The CDR3 covers 11 residues. Germline V gene sequence: CDR1 DFQATT, CDR2 SNEGSKA (reference sequence). V lost 1 base, J lost 13 bases, and 11 bases lay in between. The CDR3 reads CSARAGTPQFF. DNA of the CDR3: TGCAGTGCTAGAGCCGGGACTCCACAGTTCTTC.

This clonotype was seen only a few times. The chain combines TRBV5-6 with TRBJ2-7; D uncertain. V lost 1 base and J 3 bases, leaving 11 bases between the germline ends. This CDR3 region has 14 residues. CDR1 and CDR2 (germline): SGHDT, YYEEEE. CDR3 DNA: TGTGCCAGCAGCTTGCCCGGGTCGGGCTACGAGCAGTACTTC. Protein product: CASSLPGSGYEQYF.

The genes are TRBV11-2 and TRBJ2-5; 8 bases agree with TRBD2. This CDR3 region has 16 residues. After removal of 4 bases from V and 0 bases from J, the junction contained 7 bases not matched to a gene. CDR1 and CDR2 (germline): SGHAT, FQNNGV. The DNA of the CDR3 is TGTGCCAGCAGCTCGAAAGCGGGGGCAAACCAAGAGACCCAGTACTTC. Amino acids: CASSSKAGANQETQYF.

The rearrangement links TRBV18 to TRBJ1-4; D remains ambiguous. Deletions cut 2 bases from V and 2 bases from J, with 6 bases between. This CDR3 has 14 residues. Germline CDR1 reads KGHSH; CDR2 reads LQKENI. The DNA for the CDR3 is TGTGCCAGCTCACCATCAGCTACTAATGAAAAACTGTTTTTT. As protein: CASSPSATNEKLFF.

This clonotype was observed a handful of times. The chain has TRBV24-1 and TRBJ2-2; perhaps D is TRBD1 or TRBD2 (5 bases each). Trimming left V 4 bases short and J 1 base short, with 12 bases between. The CDR3 is 16 amino acids. Germline V CDR1 and CDR2: KGHDR, SFDVKD. Here the CDR3 DNA reads TGTGCCACCAGTGACGGGACCCGCGGGAACACCGGGGAGCTGTTTTTT. Translation: CATSDGTRGNTGELFF.

This clonotype was counted many times. This chain links TRBV29-1 with TRBJ2-5, with 7 nucleotides matching TRBD1. From germline, CDR1 is SQVTM and CDR2 ANQGSEA. This CDR3 comprises 14 residues. V dropped 8 bases and J dropped 2; count of bases not matched to a gene: 11. CDR3 amino acids: CSSVTGRNQETQYF. The DNA for the CDR3 is TGCAGCAGTGTGACAGGGCGAAATCAAGAGACCCAGTACTTC.

This clonotype has more than one count but fewer than ten. The genes are TRBV7-8 and TRBJ1-5; 12 bases agree with TRBD1. Unmatched junction bases numbered 7, after V lost 5 bases and J lost 2 bases. The CDR3 is 17 amino acids. The germline V gene has CDR1 SGHVS and CDR2 FQNEAQ. DNA for the CDR3: TGTGCCAGCAGCGCGGGACAGGGGGCAGTTGGCAATCAGCCCCAGCATTTT. Its translation is CASSAGQGAVGNQPQHF.

This clonotype was seen a handful of times. This chain uses TRBV3-1 with TRBJ1-3; TRBD1 aligns across 8 bases. With V trimmed by 3 bases and J by 4 bases, 17 bases remained unmatched. Germline V gene lookup returns CDR1 LGHDT and CDR2 YNNKEL (reference sequence). This CDR3 has 19 amino acids. This CDR3 reads CASSQKPPRQGATGNTIYF. CDR3 sequence (DNA): TGTGCCAGCAGCCAGAAACCTCCCCGGCAGGGGGCTACGGGAAACACCATATATTTT. Supplemented by reference TRBV3-1 and TRBJ1-3, the full variable domain reads DTAVSQTPKYLVTQMGNDKSIKCEQNLGHDTMYWYKQDSKKFLKIMFSYNNKELIINETVPNRFSPKSPDKAHLNLHINSLELGDSAVYFCASSQKPPRQGATGNTIYFGEGSWLTVV.

This clonotype has more than one count but fewer than ten. The chain has TRBV20-1 and TRBJ2-2, with TRBD2 identical over 11 bases. The CDR3 loop spans 16 amino acids. Germline CDR1 reads DFQATT; CDR2 reads SNEGSKA (reference sequence). Trimming cost V 5 bases and J 7 bases; bases outside gene matches: 12. As DNA, the CDR3 is TGCAGTGCTTCATCAGTAGCGGGGGGGCCTGGCGGGGAGCTGTTTTTT. This codes for CSASSVAGGPGGELFF.

This clonotype was picked up a small number of times. This rearrangement joins TRBV5-1 to TRBJ1-6; D is uncertain. This CDR3 has 13 amino acids. V shed 3 bases and J shed 8 bases, with 9 bases lying between them. The V gene's germline CDR1 is SGHRS and CDR2 YFSETQ. The DNA for the CDR3 is TGCGCCAGCAGCTCCAGTCCGGATTCACCCCTCCACTTT. This sequence encodes CASSSSPDSPLHF.

The chain links TRBV25-1 to TRBJ1-1; D remains ambiguous. The V and J ends lost 0 bases and 1 base respectively, with 6 bases between them. The CDR3 is made up of 14 amino acids. Germline CDR1 MGHDK, CDR2 SYGVNS. CDR3 bases: TGTGCCAGCAGTGAATATTACCCGAACACTGAAGCTTTCTTT. Translating gives CASSEYYPNTEAFF.

The gene calls are TRBV20-1 and TRBJ1-2; D is perhaps TRBD1 (5 bases). CDR3 length: 14 amino acids. V shed 1 base and J shed 1 base, with 10 bases lying between them. CDR1 DFQATT and CDR2 SNEGSKA come from the germline V gene (reference sequence). This chain's CDR3 is CSARGGRHNYGYTF. CDR3 bases: TGCAGTGCTAGAGGGGGCAGGCATAACTATGGCTACACCTTC.

In this sample, this clonotype turned up many times. The chain combines TRBV5-1 with TRBJ1-2, with TRBD1 as a possible D gene (5 bases). The length of the CDR3 is 15 residues. Germline assignment: CDR1 SGHRS and CDR2 YFSETQ. The V gene lost 0 bases and the J gene lost 0 bases, with 9 bases spanning the gap. CDR3 in DNA: TGCGCCAGCAGCTTGGCTGGGGGAGCTAACTATGGCTACACCTTC. Translating it yields CASSLAGGANYGYTF.

The rearrangement joins TRBV5-1 to TRBJ2-5, with 16 bases aligning to TRBD2. The germline V gene has CDR1 SGHRS and CDR2 YFSETQ. V lost 3 bases, J lost 1 base, and 3 bases stayed unmatched. The CDR3 consists of 17 residues. The CDR3 reads CASSSGTSGGAQETQYF. CDR3 bases: TGCGCCAGCAGCTCGGGGACTAGCGGGGGGGCCCAAGAGACCCAGTACTTC.

This clonotype was seen more than once but under ten times. This chain connects TRBV10-3 to TRBJ2-3, with 8 bases matching TRBD1. Trimming took 9 bases from V and 6 from J; bases not matched to a gene: 8. Per the germline V gene, CDR1 is ENHRY and CDR2 is SYGVKD. The CDR3 sequence is 13 residues long. This CDR3 reads CAISRGQIDTQYF. CDR3 DNA: TGTGCCATTTCCAGGGGGCAAATTGATACGCAGTATTTT.